A selection of T cell receptor beta chains follows, all from one sample in a study of blood T cells in healthy people across ages. A single record per CDR3 protein comes from TCRdb applying MiXCR to the 5' RACE reads. The sample lists 1.5 million to 2 million distinct CDR3 sequences, roughly 27% occurring once. Sequencing was carried out using blood. The receptors were sampled from a woman in her twenties or thirties in good health. CDR3s include the opening cysteine and the closing phenylalanine or tryptophan. Fields, in order: V gene, CDR3 protein.

TRBV6-5 | CASSYVAGLAYEQYF
TRBV3-1 | CASSLQGTASGAFF
TRBV5-1 | CASSFGDSLTDTQYF
TRBV20-1 | CSARRESSYNEQFF
TRBV30 | CAWNHRGDTDTQYF
TRBV30 | CAWSAGTRSTDTQYF
TRBV5-1 | CASSSNTPYGYTF
TRBV7-9 | CASSLARASGGTDTQYF
TRBV7-9 | CASRSLARDRAHEQYF
TRBV28 | CASIPSTGSYQPQHF
TRBV11-3 | CASSLGTSIADTLYF
TRBV6-5 | CASSYSGGGPGEQYF
TRBV7-2 | CASSGQGPNQPQHF
TRBV4-1 | CASSQVYVLRNQPQHF
TRBV7-6 | CASSLGVVSGVYNEQFF
TRBV6-5 | CASSPRDKSTGELFF
TRBV29-1 | CSVERLYEQYF
TRBV6-2/TRBV6-3 | CAISGIGTYEQYF
TRBV20-1 | CSAGQRGTDTQYF
TRBV5-1 | CASSPGQRMNTEAFF
TRBV20-1 | CSAFGQGSSYEQYF
TRBV5-4 | CASSLGLEGAGNEQFF
TRBV6-1 | CASSDGDHQPQHF
TRBV12-3/TRBV12-4 | CASSFGGTGSWGTEAFF
TRBV19 | CASSGRLAGSSYEQYF
TRBV29-1 | CSVQDVESYNSPLHF
TRBV6-1 | CASTGGTGVRSNQPQHF
TRBV7-2 | CASSLVRGGNKNIQYF
TRBV10-3 | CAISESWEAGELFF
TRBV7-2 | CASSPQLAREGKLFF
TRBV7-2 | CASSFTAGDTDTQYF
TRBV7-2 | CASSAGTGPEKLFF
TRBV7-2 | CASLTGEETQYF